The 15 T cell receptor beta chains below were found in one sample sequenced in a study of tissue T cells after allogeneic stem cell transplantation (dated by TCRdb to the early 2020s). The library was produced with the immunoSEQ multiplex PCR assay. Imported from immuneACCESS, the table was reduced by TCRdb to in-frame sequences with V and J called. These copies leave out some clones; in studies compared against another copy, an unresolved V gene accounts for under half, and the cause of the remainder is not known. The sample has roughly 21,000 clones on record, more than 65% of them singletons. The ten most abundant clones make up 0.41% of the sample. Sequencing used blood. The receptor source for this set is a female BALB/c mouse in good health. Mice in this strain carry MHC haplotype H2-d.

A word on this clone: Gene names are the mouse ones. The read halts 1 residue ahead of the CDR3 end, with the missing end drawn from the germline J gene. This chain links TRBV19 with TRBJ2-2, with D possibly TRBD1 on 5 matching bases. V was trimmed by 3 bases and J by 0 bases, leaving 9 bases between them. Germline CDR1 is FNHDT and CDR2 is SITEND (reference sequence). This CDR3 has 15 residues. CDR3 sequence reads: CASSSREANTGQLYF. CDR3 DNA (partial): TGTGCCAGCAGTAGCAGGGAGGCAAACACCGGGCAGCTCTAC.

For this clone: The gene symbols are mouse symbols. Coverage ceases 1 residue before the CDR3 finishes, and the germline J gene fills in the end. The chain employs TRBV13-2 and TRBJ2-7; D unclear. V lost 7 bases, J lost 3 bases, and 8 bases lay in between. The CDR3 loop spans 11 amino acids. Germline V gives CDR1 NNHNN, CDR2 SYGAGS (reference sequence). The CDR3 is CASSVDYEQYF. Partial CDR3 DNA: TGTGCCAGCAGTGTCGACTATGAACAGTAC.

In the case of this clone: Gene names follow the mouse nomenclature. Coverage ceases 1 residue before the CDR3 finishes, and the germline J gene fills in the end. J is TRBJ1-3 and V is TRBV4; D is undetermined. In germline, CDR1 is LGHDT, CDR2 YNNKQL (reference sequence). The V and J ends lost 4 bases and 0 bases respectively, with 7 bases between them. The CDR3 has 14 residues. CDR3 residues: CASSSDNSGNTLYF. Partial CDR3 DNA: TGTGCCAGCAGCTCAGACAATTCTGGAAATACGCTCTAT.

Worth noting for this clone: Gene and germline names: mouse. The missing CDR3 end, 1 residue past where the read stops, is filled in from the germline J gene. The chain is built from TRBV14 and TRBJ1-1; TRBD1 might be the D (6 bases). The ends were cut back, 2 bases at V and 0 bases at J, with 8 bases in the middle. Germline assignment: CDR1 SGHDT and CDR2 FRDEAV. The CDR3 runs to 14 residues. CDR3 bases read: TGTGCCAGCAGTTTGGGGACATCAAACACAGAAGTCTTC. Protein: CASSLGTSNTEVF. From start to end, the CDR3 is CASSLGTSNTEVFF.

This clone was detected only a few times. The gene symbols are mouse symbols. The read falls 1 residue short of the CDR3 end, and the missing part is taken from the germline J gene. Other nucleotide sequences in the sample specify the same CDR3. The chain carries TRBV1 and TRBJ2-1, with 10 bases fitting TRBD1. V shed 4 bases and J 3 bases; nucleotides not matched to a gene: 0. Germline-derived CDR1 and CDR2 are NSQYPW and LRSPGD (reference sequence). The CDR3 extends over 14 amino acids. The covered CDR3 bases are TGCACCTGCAGTGGGACAGGGGGCTATGCTGAGCAGTTC. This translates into CTCSGTGGYAEQF. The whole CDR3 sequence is CTCSGTGGYAEQFF. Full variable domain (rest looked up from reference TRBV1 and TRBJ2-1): VTLLEQNPRWRLVPRGQAVNLRCILKNSQYPWMSWYQQDLQKQLQWLFTLRSPGDKEVKSLPGADYLATRVTDTELRLQVANMSQGRTLYCTCSGTGGYAEQFFGPGTRLTVL.

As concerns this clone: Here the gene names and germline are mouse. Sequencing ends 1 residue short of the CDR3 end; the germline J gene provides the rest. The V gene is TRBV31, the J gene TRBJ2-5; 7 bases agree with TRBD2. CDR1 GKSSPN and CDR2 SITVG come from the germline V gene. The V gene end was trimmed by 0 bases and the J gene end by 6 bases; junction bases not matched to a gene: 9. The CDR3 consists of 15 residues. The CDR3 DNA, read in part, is TGTGCCTGGAGTCTAGATTGGGGGGATGGTGACACCCAGTAC. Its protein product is CAWSLDWGDGDTQY. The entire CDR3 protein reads CAWSLDWGDGDTQYF.

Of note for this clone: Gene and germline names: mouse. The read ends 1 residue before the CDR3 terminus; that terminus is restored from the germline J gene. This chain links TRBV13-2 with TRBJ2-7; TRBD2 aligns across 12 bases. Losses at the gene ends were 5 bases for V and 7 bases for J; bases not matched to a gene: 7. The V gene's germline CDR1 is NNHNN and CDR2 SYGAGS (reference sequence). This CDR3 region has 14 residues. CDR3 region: CASGPTGGAWEQYF. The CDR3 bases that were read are TGTGCCAGCGGACCGACTGGGGGGGCGTGGGAACAGTAC.

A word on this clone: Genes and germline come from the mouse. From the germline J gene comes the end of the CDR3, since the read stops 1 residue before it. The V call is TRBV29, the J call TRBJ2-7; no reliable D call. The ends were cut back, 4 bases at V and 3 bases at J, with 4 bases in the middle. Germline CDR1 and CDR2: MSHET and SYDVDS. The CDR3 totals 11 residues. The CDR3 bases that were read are TGTGCTAGCAGTTCCAACTATGAACAGTAC. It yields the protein CASSSNYEQY. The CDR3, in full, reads CASSSNYEQYF.

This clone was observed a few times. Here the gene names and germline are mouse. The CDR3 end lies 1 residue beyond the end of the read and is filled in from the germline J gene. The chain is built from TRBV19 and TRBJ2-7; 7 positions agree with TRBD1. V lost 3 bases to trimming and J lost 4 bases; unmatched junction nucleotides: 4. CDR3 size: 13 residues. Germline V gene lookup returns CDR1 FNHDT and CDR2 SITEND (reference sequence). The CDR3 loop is CASSNRDRYEQYF. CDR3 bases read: TGTGCCAGCAGTAACCGGGACAGATATGAACAGTAC.

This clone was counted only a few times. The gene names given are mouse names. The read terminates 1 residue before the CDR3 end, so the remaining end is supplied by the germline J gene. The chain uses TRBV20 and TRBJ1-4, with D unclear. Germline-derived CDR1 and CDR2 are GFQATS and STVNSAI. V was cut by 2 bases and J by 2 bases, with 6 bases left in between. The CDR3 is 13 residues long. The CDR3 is CGARIGSNERLFF. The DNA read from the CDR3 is TGTGGTGCTAGGATAGGGTCCAACGAAAGATTATTT. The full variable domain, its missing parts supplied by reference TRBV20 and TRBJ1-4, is GALVYQYPRRTICKSGTSMRMECQAVGFQATSVAWYRQSPQKTFELIALSTVNSAIKYEQNFTQEKFPISHPNLSFSSMTVLNAYLEDRGLYLCGARIGSNERLFFGHGTKLSVL.

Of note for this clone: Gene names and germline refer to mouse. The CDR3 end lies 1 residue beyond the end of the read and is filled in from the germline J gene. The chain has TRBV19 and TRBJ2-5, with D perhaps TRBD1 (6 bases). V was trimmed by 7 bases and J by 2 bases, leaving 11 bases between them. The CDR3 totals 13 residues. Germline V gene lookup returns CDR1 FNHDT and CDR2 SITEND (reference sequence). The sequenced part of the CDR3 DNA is TGTGCCAGCGATGGGACAATCCAAGACACCCAGTAC. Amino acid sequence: CASDGTIQDTQY. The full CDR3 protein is CASDGTIQDTQYF.

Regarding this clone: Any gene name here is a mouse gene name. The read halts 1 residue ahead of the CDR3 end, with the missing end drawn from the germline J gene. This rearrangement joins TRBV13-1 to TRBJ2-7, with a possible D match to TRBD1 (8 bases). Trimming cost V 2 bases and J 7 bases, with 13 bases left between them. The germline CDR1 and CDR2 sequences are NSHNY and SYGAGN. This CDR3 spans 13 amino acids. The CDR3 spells CASSEEQGGEQYF. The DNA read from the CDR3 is TGTGCCAGCAGTGAGGAACAGGGGGGGGAACAGTAC.

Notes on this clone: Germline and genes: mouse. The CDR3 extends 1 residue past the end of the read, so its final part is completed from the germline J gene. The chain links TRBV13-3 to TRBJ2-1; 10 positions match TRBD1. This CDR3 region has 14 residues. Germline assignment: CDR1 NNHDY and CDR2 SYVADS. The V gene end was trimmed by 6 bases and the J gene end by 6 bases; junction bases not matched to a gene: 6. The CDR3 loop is CASIRQGAFAEQFF. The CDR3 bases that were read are TGTGCCAGCATTCGACAGGGGGCCTTTGCTGAGCAGTTC.

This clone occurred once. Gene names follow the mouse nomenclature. The chain's CDR3 is CASSQETGYYAEQFF. Incomplete CDR3 DNA: TGTGCCAGCAGCCAAGAAACAGGGTACTATGCTGAGCAGTTC. V is TRBV5 and J is TRBJ2-1, with D tentatively TRBD1 (6 bases). The read comes to an end 1 residue before the CDR3 does, leaving the germline J gene to fill in the end. CDR1 LGHNA and CDR2 YNLKQL come from the germline V gene (reference sequence). The V end was cut by 0 bases, the J end by 2 bases, with 8 bases between. The CDR3 covers 15 residues.

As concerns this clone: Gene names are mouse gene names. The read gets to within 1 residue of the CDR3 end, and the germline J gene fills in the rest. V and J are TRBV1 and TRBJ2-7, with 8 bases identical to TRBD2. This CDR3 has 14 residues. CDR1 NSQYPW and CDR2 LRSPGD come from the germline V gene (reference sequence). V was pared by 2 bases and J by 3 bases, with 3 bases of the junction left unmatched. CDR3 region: CTCSAPWGVYEQYF. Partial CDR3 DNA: TGCACCTGCAGTGCACCCTGGGGGGTCTATGAACAGTAC.